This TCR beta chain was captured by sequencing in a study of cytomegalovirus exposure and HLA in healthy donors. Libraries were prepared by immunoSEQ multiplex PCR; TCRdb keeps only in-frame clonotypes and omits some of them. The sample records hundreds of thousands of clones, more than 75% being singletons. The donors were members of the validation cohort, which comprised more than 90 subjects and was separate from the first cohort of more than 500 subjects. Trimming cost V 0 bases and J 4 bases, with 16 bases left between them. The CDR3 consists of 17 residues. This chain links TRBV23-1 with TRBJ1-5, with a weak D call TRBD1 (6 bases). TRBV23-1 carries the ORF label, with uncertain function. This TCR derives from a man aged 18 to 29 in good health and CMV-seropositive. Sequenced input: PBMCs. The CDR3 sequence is CASSQSGGQKRNQPQHF. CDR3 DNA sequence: TGCGCCAGCAGTCAATCGGGGGGCCAAAAAAGAAATCAGCCCCAGCATTTT.